The rows below give T cell receptor beta chains drawn from one sample of a study of technical replicates of blood from a few donors. Libraries were prepared by immunoSEQ multiplex PCR; TCRdb keeps only in-frame clonotypes and omits some of them. The sample has tens of thousands of clones; 86% are singletons. The sequenced sample was PBMCs. These receptors were taken from a human donor in good health. Some clones in this sample may be carry-over from other donors' samples. Each CDR3 is given with its conserved first and last residue. A D gene is named only where the DNA matches it firmly. Size tells how often a clone was seen (once, few, many) or the class of an expanded clone, and some rows leave it out.

few,TRBV4-3,.,TRBJ2-5,TGCGCCAGCAGCCAAGATTGGCGGCTAGCTAATTTGGGTGAAGAGACCCAGTACTTC,CASSQDWRLANLGEETQYF
.,TRBV19,.,TRBJ1-5,TGTGCCAGTAGTATTGCGGTGAAAGCCAATCAGCCCCAGCATTTT,CASSIAVKANQPQHF
once,TRBV14,.,TRBJ2-2,TGTGCCAGCAGCCAAGTTTCTCACCAGGGTCCCCAGGGCTGTGCGAACACCGGGGAGCTGTTTTTT,CASSQVSHQGPQGCANTGELFF
.,TRBV4-3,TRBD2,TRBJ2-3,TGCGCCAGCAGCCAATGGACTAGCGGGAGCCCATTGGATACGCAGTATTTT,CASSQWTSGSPLDTQYF
few,TRBV4-3,.,TRBJ1-4,TGCGCCAGCAGGAGGATGGCTGAGAGCTCTAATGAAAAACTGTTTTTT,CASRRMAESSNEKLFF
.,TRBV5-4,.,TRBJ1-4,TGTGCCAGCAGCGCCTCAGGTGAAAAACTGTTTTTT,CASSASGEKLFF
.,TRBV19,.,TRBJ1-3,TGTGCCAGTAGGAAGACAGGTTCCCAGGACACCATATATTTT,CASRKTGSQDTIYF
.,TRBV10-3,TRBD2,TRBJ2-5,TGTGCCATCAGTGGGGTAGGGACTAGCGTGGAGACCCAGTACTTC,CAISGVGTSVETQYF
.,TRBV6-6,.,TRBJ2-7,TGTGCCAGCAGCCACCTGGGGGGGCACGAGCAGTACTTC,CASSHLGGHEQYF
.,TRBV6-5,TRBD2,TRBJ2-7,TGTGCCAGCAGCCGCGGGGGTTCTAGCTCCTACGAGCAGTACTTC,CASSRGGSSSYEQYF
.,TRBV29-1,.,TRBJ2-3,TGCAGCGCAGCGACAGCTAGCACAGATACGCAGTATTTT,CSAATASTDTQYF
once,TRBV7-3,.,TRBJ2-3,TGTGCCAGCAGCAAAGGAGGGCGGACCACAGATACGCAGTATTTT,CASSKGGRTTDTQYF
.,TRBV9,TRBD1,TRBJ1-2,TGTGCCAGCAGCGTAGACGTTACAGGGGGCTCCTCGTTCTCTGGCTACACCTTC,CASSVDVTGGSSFSGYTF
once,TRBV4-2,TRBD2,TRBJ2-7,TGTGCCAGCAGCCAAGAGGGGCTAGCGGGAGCAGGGGAGCAGTACTTC,CASSQEGLAGAGEQYF
.,TRBV7-9,.,TRBJ2-7,TGTGCCAGCAGCTTAGAGGCAGGGCGCTACGAGCAGTACTTC,CASSLEAGRYEQYF
.,TRBV30,TRBD1,TRBJ1-1,TGTGCCTGGAGGGGGACAGGGGAAGGCACTGAAGCTTTCTTT,CAWRGTGEGTEAFF
once,TRBV14,TRBD2,TRBJ2-7,TGTGCCAGCAGCCCCCCGGGGGGAACCCCCTCCGAGCAGTACTTC,CASSPPGGTPSEQYF
once,TRBV7-6,TRBD2,TRBJ2-3,TGTGCCAGCAGTAAGACTAGCCCAGATACGCAGTATTTT,CASSKTSPDTQYF
.,TRBV4-1,.,TRBJ2-3,TGCGCCAGCAGCCAAGGACTAATTAGCACAGATACGCAGTATTTT,CASSQGLISTDTQYF
few,TRBV19,TRBD2,TRBJ2-1,TGTGCCAGTAGTGATTTCCTAGCGGGAGTTTTCTCCTACAATGAGCAGTTCTTC,CASSDFLAGVFSYNEQFF
.,TRBV7-2,.,TRBJ1-1,TGTGCCAGCAGCTTGGGTCCAGGTTTGGGCACTGAAGCTTTCTTT,CASSLGPGLGTEAFF
.,TRBV2,TRBD1,TRBJ2-2,TGTGCCAGCAGGGGACAGCACACCGGGGAGCTGTTTTTT,CASRGQHTGELFF
.,TRBV5-1,.,TRBJ2-1,TGCGCCAGCAGCTCACTTTCGACAGGCTACAATGAGCAGTTCTTC,CASSSLSTGYNEQFF
.,TRBV11-2,TRBD2,TRBJ2-1,TGTGCCAGCACCCCAAATCTAGCGGGGAGCTACAATGAGCAGTTCTTC,CASTPNLAGSYNEQFF
.,TRBV28,TRBD2,TRBJ2-7,TGTGCCAGCAGTTTACTCGGGACTAGCGTACCCTACGAGCAGTACTTC,CASSLLGTSVPYEQYF
.,TRBV6-6,.,TRBJ1-5,TGTGCCAGCAGACGGGACACCGGGACACAATATCAGCCCCAGCATTTT,CASRRDTGTQYQPQHF
once,TRBV28,TRBD1,TRBJ2-7,TGTGCCAGCAAAGAGACAGGGAAAGACTACGAGCAGTACTTC,CASKETGKDYEQYF
once,TRBV4-3,TRBD1,TRBJ1-4,TGCGCCAGCAGCCCCCAGGACAGGGTGACTAATGAAAAACTGTTTTTT,CASSPQDRVTNEKLFF
.,TRBV5-1,.,TRBJ1-2,TGCGCCAGCAGCTTGGAGGTGGGCCCAACTTATGGCTACACCTTC,CASSLEVGPTYGYTF
.,TRBV10-3,TRBD2,TRBJ2-5,TGTGCCATCAGTGAGAAATGGACTAGCGGAGAGACCCAGTACTTC,CAISEKWTSGETQYF
.,TRBV18,.,TRBJ1-4,TGTGCCAGCTCACTAATGACAGACCCAAATGAAAAACTGTTTTTT,CASSLMTDPNEKLFF
.,TRBV6-5,TRBD1,TRBJ1-4,TGTGCCAGCACCTCCGGGACAGGGGGTTCCCCACTGTTTTTT,CASTSGTGGSPLFF
.,TRBV6-6,.,TRBJ1-5,TGTGCCAGCAGTTATGGGGCCAGAGCCCGCAATCAGCCCCAGCATTTT,CASSYGARARNQPQHF
.,TRBV2,.,TRBJ1-2,TGTGCCAGTAACTGGACACCCAACTATGGCTACACCTTC,CASNWTPNYGYTF
.,TRBV9,TRBD2,TRBJ2-7,TGTGCCAGCAGCGGGGGGACTAGCGGGAGACCCTCCTACGAGCAGTACTTC,CASSGGTSGRPSYEQYF
.,TRBV4-3,TRBD2,TRBJ2-7,TGCGCCAGCAGTCAAGAAGCGCTAGCGGGAGCTTACGAGCAGTACTTC,CASSQEALAGAYEQYF
.,TRBV5-6,.,TRBJ2-7,TGTGCCAGCAGCTTGGCCCCAGATCTCTCCTACGAGCAGTACTTC,CASSLAPDLSYEQYF
.,TRBV9,TRBD2,TRBJ2-1,TGTGCCAGCAGCGCGCACCTCATGGCGGGGGAGGGATACAATGAGCAGTTCTTC,CASSAHLMAGEGYNEQFF
.,TRBV6-5,TRBD1,TRBJ1-2,TGTGCCAGCAGTACATTAACAGGGGGCGGCTATGGCTACACCTTC,CASSTLTGGGYGYTF
.,TRBV18,.,TRBJ2-7,TGTGCCAGCTCACCAGGGGCAAACTACGAGCAGTACTTC,CASSPGANYEQYF
.,TRBV11-2,.,TRBJ2-7,TGTGCCAGCAGCTTAGTCGGAAATGACTTCCCCTACGAGCAGTACTTC,CASSLVGNDFPYEQYF
.,TRBV30,TRBD2,TRBJ2-1,TGTGCCTGGAGTCCCTTCGGGACTAGTTGGGGCGATGAGCAGTTCTTC,CAWSPFGTSWGDEQFF
.,TRBV5-8,.,TRBJ1-1,TGTGCCAGCAGCCGGTGGGGGGTAGGGGACACTGAAGCTTTCTTT,CASSRWGVGDTEAFF